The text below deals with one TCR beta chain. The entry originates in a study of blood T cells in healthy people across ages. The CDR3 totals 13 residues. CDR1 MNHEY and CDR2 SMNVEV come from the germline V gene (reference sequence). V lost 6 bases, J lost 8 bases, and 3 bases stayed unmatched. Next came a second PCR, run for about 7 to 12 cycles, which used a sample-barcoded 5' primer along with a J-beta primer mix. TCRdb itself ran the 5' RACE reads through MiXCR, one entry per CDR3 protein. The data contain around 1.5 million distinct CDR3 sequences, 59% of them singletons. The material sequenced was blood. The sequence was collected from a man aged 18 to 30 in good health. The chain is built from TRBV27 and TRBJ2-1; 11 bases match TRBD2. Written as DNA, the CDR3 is TGTGCCAGCAGGACTAGCGGGGTCTATGAGCAGTTCTTC. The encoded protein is CASRTSGVYEQFF.